These 17 T cell receptor beta chains were all obtained from the same sample, sequenced in a study of early T cells in non-severe SARS-CoV-2 infection. One entry per CDR3 protein, called by TCRdb with MiXCR from the 5' RACE reads. Among roughly 61,000 distinct CDR3 sequences listed, under 14% were seen once. The material sequenced was whole blood. The receptors were sampled from an adult who was a healthcare worker with PCR-confirmed SARS-CoV-2 infection or an uninfected control (not recorded which).

This clonotype appeared a few times. This chain connects TRBV4-3 to TRBJ2-5; D assignment may be TRBD1 or TRBD2 (5 bases each). The CDR3 extends over 18 amino acids. The germline V gene has CDR1 LGHNA and CDR2 YSLEER. V shed 0 bases and J shed 3 bases, with 20 bases lying between them. The DNA of the CDR3 is TGCGCCAGCAGCCAAGAAGCCGCCCAGTTATGGGGGAAAGAGACCCAGTACTTC. As protein: CASSQEAAQLWGKETQYF.

In its sample, this clonotype was seen many times. The rearrangement uses TRBV12-3 or TRBV12-4 and TRBJ2-7, with 11 bases lining up with TRBD2. The CDR3 loop spans 16 amino acids. As DNA, the CDR3 is TGTGCGAGCGGGTCGGGACTAGCGGCTTTCGAAGAGGAGCAGTACTTC. Its translation is CASGSGLAAFEEEQYF.

This clonotype occurred many times. This CDR3 reads CARAVLGTTDTQYF. In DNA form, the CDR3 reads TGTGCCAGGGCAGTACTTGGGACCACAGATACGCAGTATTTT. The genes are TRBV2 and TRBJ2-3, with D possibly being TRBD1 or TRBD2 (5 bases each). Germline V CDR1 and CDR2: SNHLY, FYNNEI. The CDR3 has 14 amino acids. V was cut by 9 bases and J by 2 bases, with 15 bases left in between.

The sample holds a few counts of this clonotype. The chain joins TRBV7-2 to TRBJ2-1; the D is unclear. Trimming cost V 6 bases and J 7 bases, with 19 bases left between them. Per germline, CDR1 SGHTA and CDR2 FQGNSA. CDR3 length: 15 amino acids. The CDR3: CASRTTRPAVNEQFF. Here the CDR3 DNA reads TGTGCCAGCAGGACGACCCGCCCCGCCGTGAATGAGCAGTTCTTC.

This clonotype was counted only a few times. A much larger clone differs by one base, so this may be a read error. The chain couples TRBV7-9 to TRBJ1-1; 8 bases align to TRBD1. The CDR3 has 19 amino acids. With 2 bases clipped from V and 6 bases from J, the junction kept 20 bases outside the gene matches. The germline V gene has CDR1 SEHNR and CDR2 FQNEAQ (reference sequence). The CDR3 DNA is TGTGCCAGCAGCTTACACCCGTGGGCACCCGGACAGGGTAACTCTGAAGCTTTCTTT. It encodes CASSLHPWAPGQGNSEAFF. The whole variable domain, filled in from reference TRBV7-9 and TRBJ1-1, reads DTGVSQNPRHKITKRGQNVTFRCDPISEHNRLYWYRQTLGQGPEFLTYFQNEAQLEKSRLLSDRFSAERPKGSFSTLEIQRTEQGDSAMYLCASSLHPWAPGQGNSEAFFGQGTRLTVV.

This clonotype was counted only a few times. The chain combines TRBV23-1 with TRBJ2-7, with unresolved D. TRBV23-1 is assigned to the ORF class and has an uncertain function. V was shortened by 3 bases and J by 2 bases, with 14 bases between the two germline ends. This CDR3 comprises 15 residues. CDR3 region: CASSHGLQCPYEQYF. DNA for the CDR3: TGCGCCAGCAGTCATGGTTTACAGTGCCCCTACGAGCAGTACTTC.

This clonotype was detected a few times. The chain couples TRBV7-9 to TRBJ2-2, with D perhaps TRBD1 (6 bases). Deletions cut 1 base from V and 5 bases from J, with 14 bases between. Looked up from germline, CDR1 is SEHNR and CDR2 is FQNEAQ (reference sequence). The CDR3 contains 16 residues. CDR3 coding DNA: TGTGCCAGCAGCTTAGATTCCTACAGGGTTACCGGGGAGCTGTTTTTT. This translates into CASSLDSYRVTGELFF.

This clonotype was counted once. The junction differs from germline at one of its ends, possibly a read error. CDR3 sequence reads: CACSQGGTVLSYEQYF. As DNA, the CDR3 is TGCGCCTGCAGCCAAGGAGGGACAGTGCTCTCCTACGAGCAGTACTTC. The chain uses TRBV4-1 and TRBJ2-7, with D perhaps matching TRBD1 (7 bases). Germline V gives CDR1 MGHRA, CDR2 YSYEKL. The CDR3 runs 16 residues.

The table lists this clonotype with a few counts. CDR3 bases: TGTGCCAGCAGCGTAGATCTGGGACAGGGATACGAGCAGTACTTC. Protein product: CASSVDLGQGYEQYF. The J gene is TRBJ2-7, the V gene TRBV9, with 9 positions matching TRBD1. Unmatched junction bases numbered 5, after V lost 0 bases and J lost 4 bases. Germline V gene sequence: CDR1 SGDLS, CDR2 YYNGEE. The CDR3 runs 15 residues.

This clonotype was seen more than once but under ten times. The rearrangement links TRBV7-2 to TRBJ2-2, with D perhaps TRBD2 (5 bases). The CDR3 has 16 amino acids. Germline CDR1 is SGHTA and CDR2 is FQGNSA. V lost 3 bases to trimming and J lost 1 base, with 12 bases between them. CDR3 loop: CASSLRMGENTGELFF. The DNA for the CDR3 is TGTGCCAGCAGCTTGAGGATGGGAGAGAACACCGGGGAGCTGTTTTTT.

In this sample, this clonotype turned up many times. This chain links TRBV21-1 with TRBJ1-1; the D segment call TRBD1 is taken from the table without a DNA check. TRBV21-1 is shown as a pseudogene. This CDR3 is built from 15 residues. CDR3 in amino acids: CASSKAPGRNTEAFF. As DNA, the CDR3 is TGTGCCAGCAGCAAAGCTCCAGGGAGGAACACTGAAGCTTTCTTT.

This clonotype has more than one count but fewer than ten. The V gene is TRBV12-3 or TRBV12-4, the J gene TRBJ1-1; D uncertain. The V end lost 5 bases, the J end lost 2 bases, and 12 bases lay between the germline ends. The CDR3 consists of 14 residues. This CDR3 reads CASSPQPLNTEAFF. The CDR3 DNA follows: TGTGCCAGCAGTCCCCAACCCTTAAACACTGAAGCTTTCTTT.

In its sample, this clonotype was seen many times. The V call is TRBV6-2 or TRBV6-3, the J call TRBJ1-5; D unresolved. This CDR3 is 16 amino acids long. V dropped 5 bases and J dropped 6 bases, with 20 bases sitting between them. The germline CDR1 and CDR2 sequences are MNHEY and SVGEGT. CDR3 protein: CASSIQRLSDRQPQHF. The CDR3 DNA reads as TGTGCCAGCAGTATACAGCGGCTTAGCGACCGTCAGCCCCAGCATTTT.

This chain joins TRBV12-3 or TRBV12-4 and TRBJ2-7; 7 nucleotides align to TRBD1. The trim removed 4 bases at V and 1 base at J, leaving 7 bases unmatched. This CDR3 spans 15 amino acids. As DNA, the CDR3 is TGTGCCAGCAGTTCCGGGGACAGCAGGTCCTACGAGCAGTACTTC. Amino acids: CASSSGDSRSYEQYF.

This clonotype has ten or more counts. This chain connects TRBV7-6 to TRBJ2-2, with 11 positions matching TRBD2. Germline-derived CDR1 and CDR2 are SGHVS and FNYEAQ. V lost 6 bases, J lost 1 base, and 19 bases stayed unmatched. The CDR3 is 21 residues long. The DNA of the CDR3 is TGTGCCAGCAGTCCTACTCTGGGGACTAGCGGTAACCGCATGAACACCGGGGAGCTGTTTTTT. Amino acid sequence: CASSPTLGTSGNRMNTGELFF.

This clonotype came up a few times. One junction end disagrees with the germline gene, perhaps due to a read error. This chain connects TRBV4-2 to TRBJ2-6; tentative D call: TRBD1 (6 bases). The CDR3 has 16 residues. The V gene's germline CDR1 is LGHNA and CDR2 YNFKEQ. The CDR3 region has the DNA TGTGCCAGCAGCCAGGAGGACAGATCTGGGACCAACGTCCTGACTTTC. It yields the protein CASSQEDRSGTNVLTF.

Regarding this clonotype: A read error may explain this, as a much larger clone is one base away. The rearrangement uses TRBV7-9 and TRBJ1-6; D call uncertain. This CDR3 spans 14 amino acids. Germline CDR1 is SEHNR and CDR2 is FQNEAQ (reference sequence). CDR3 coding DNA: TGTGCCGGCAGCTTAGCAGGCTATAATTCACCCCTCCACTTT. Protein: CAGSLAGYNSPLHF.